This T cell receptor beta chain comes out of a study of resident and recirculating memory T cells in vitiligo. Whole-study context: Epidermis came from shave biopsies of lesional and nonlesional sites, plus PBMCs.

Patients who had received treatment within the previous three months were excluded. Generated by immunoSEQ multiplex PCR, the TCRdb table keeps only in-frame clones and is missing some. Of about 42,000 clones in the sample, around 90% were seen once. What was sequenced was blood. This TCR derives from a male donor with vitiligo.

The CDR3, as DNA: TGTGCCAGCAGCCCCTCCCTAGCGAACACTGAAGCTTTCTTT. Its translation is CASSPSLANTEAFF. The rearrangement links TRBV7-2 to TRBJ1-1; D remains ambiguous. V dropped 5 bases and J dropped 1 base, with 11 bases sitting between them. CDR3 length: 14 amino acids. CDR1 and CDR2 (germline): SGHTA, FQGNSA.